This T cell receptor (beta chain) was identified in a study of shared clonotypes between healthy human individuals. Study-level results: Clonotypes shared by all four donors outscored non-shared clonotypes in generation probability.

CD4+ cells were split into CD45RA+ naive and CD45RA-negative memory subsets. Points on this clone: Antigen: not known.

Trimming pared 0 bases from V and 6 bases from J, leaving 12 bases between. The CDR3 loop spans 14 amino acids. The germline CDR1 and CDR2 sequences are SNHLY and FYNNEI. Genomic DNA from each subset was divided evenly over several immunoSEQ plates. Sorted-subset replicate PCRs used 150 to 200 ng DNA, some 31,000 T cell genomes. Profiled with immunoSEQ multiplex PCR; TCRdb holds only in-frame clones, not every one. The sample carries some 1,100,000 clones, about 84% recorded once. Sequences were obtained from memory CD4+ T cells from PBMCs. Subset given: CD45RA-negative fraction. The TCR comes from a man between 18 and 29 years old in good health. Some clones in this sample may be carry-over from other donors' samples. The chain recombines TRBV2 with TRBJ2-7; tentative D call: TRBD1 (5 bases). DNA of the CDR3: TGTGCCAGCAGTGAAGCGATTGGCAGGGCCGAGCAGTACTTC. It is translated as CASSEAIGRAEQYF.